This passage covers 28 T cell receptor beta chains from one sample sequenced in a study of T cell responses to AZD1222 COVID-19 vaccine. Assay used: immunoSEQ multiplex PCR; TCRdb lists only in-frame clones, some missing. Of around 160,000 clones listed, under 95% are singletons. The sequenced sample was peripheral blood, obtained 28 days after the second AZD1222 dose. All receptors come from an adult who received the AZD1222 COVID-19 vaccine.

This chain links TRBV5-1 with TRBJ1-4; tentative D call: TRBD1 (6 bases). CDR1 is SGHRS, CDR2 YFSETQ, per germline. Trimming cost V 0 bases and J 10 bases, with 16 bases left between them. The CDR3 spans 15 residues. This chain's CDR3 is CASSLEGGGRGKLFF. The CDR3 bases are TGCGCCAGCAGCTTGGAGGGGGGGGGACGAGGAAAACTGTTTTTT.

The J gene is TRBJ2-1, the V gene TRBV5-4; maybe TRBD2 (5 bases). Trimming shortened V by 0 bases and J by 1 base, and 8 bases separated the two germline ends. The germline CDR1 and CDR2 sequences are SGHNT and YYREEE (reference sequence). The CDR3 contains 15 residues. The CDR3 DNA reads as TGTGCCAGCAGCTTGGCTCCGGGATCCTACAATGAGCAGTTCTTC. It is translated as CASSLAPGSYNEQFF.

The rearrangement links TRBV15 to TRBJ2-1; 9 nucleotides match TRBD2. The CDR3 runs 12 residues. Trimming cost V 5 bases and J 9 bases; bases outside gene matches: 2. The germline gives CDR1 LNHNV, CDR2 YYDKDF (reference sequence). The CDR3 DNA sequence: TGTGCCACCAGCGGTAGCGGGGGTGAGCAGTTCTTC. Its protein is CATSGSGGEQFF.

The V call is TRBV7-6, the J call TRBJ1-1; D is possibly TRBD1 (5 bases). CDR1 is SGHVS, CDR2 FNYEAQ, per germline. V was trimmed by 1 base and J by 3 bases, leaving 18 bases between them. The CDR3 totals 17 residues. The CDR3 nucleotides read TGTGCCAGCAGCTTAGAGCAGGGAACGGGTGGGGACACTGAAGCTTTCTTT. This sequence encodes CASSLEQGTGGDTEAFF.

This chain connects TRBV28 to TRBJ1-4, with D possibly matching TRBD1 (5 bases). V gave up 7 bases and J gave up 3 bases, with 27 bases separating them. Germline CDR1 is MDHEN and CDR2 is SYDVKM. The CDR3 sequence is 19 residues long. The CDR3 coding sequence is TGTGCCAGCATCCAGGCGGGGACTGCGACGGGGGGTCCTAATGAAAAACTGTTTTTT. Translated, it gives CASIQAGTATGGPNEKLFF. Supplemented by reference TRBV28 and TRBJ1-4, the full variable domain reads DVKVTQSSRYLVKRTGEKVFLECVQDMDHENMFWYRQDPGLGLRLIYFSYDVKMKEKGDIPEGYSVSREKKERFSLILESASTNQTSMYLCASIQAGTATGGPNEKLFFGSGTQLSVL.

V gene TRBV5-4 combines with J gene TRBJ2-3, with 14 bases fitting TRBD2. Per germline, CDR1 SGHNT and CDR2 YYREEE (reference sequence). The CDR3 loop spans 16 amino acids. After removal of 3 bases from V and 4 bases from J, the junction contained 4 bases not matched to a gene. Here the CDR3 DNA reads TGTGCCAGCAGCTCGGGACTAGCGGGAGAGGCAGATACGCAGTATTTT. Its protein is CASSSGLAGEADTQYF.

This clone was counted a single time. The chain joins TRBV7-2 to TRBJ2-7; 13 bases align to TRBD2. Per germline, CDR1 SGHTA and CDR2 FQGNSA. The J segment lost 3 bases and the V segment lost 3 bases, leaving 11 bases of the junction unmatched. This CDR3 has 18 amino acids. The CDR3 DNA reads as TGTGCCAGCAGCTTGATCGGTCCGACTAGCGGGAGGATCTACGAGCAGTACTTC. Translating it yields CASSLIGPTSGRIYEQYF.

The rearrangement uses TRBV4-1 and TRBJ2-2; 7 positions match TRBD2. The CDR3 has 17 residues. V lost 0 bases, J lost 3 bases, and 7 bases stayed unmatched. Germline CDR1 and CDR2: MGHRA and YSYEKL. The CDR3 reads CASSQDGRAGDTGELFF. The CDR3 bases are TGCGCCAGCAGCCAAGATGGGCGGGCGGGAGACACCGGGGAGCTGTTTTTT.

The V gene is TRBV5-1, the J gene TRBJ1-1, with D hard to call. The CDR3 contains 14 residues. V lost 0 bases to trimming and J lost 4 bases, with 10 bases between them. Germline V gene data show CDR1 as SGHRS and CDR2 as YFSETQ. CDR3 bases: TGCGCCAGCAGCTTGGGACCGGCAGGCACTGAAGCTTTCTTT. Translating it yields CASSLGPAGTEAFF.

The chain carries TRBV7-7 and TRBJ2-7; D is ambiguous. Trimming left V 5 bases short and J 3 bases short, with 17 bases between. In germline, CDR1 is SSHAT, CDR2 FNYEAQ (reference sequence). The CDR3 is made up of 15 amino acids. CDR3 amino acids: CASSPMPGEVYEQYF. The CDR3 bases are TGTGCCAGCAGCCCGATGCCTGGAGAGGTCTACGAGCAGTACTTC.

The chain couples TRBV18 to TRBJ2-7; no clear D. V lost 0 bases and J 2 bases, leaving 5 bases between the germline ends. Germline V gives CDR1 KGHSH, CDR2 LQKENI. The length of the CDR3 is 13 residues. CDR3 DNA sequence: TGTGCCAGCTCACCACCCGGTACCTACGAGCAGTACTTC. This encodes CASSPPGTYEQYF. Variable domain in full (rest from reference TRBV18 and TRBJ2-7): NAGVMQNPRHLVRRRGQEARLRCSPMKGHSHVYWYRQLPEEGLKFMVYLQKENIIDESGMPKERFSAEFPKEGPSILRIQQVVRGDSAAYFCASSPPGTYEQYFGPGTRLTVT.

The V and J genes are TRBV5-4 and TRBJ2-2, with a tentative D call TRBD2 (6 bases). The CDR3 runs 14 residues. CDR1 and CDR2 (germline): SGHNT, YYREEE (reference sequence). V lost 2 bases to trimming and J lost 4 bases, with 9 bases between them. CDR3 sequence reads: CASSLREITGELFF. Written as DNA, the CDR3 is TGTGCCAGCAGCTTACGGGAGATCACCGGGGAGCTGTTTTTT. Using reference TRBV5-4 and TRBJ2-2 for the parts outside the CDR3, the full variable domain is ETGVTQSPTHLIKTRGQQVTLRCSSQSGHNTVSWYQQALGQGPQFIFQYYREEENGRGNFPPRFSGLQFPNYSSELNVNALELDDSALYLCASSLREITGELFFGEGSRLTVL.

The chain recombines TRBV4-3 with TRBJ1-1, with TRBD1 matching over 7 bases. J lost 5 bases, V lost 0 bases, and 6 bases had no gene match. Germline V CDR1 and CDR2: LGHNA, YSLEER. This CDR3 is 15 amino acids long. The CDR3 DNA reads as TGCGCCAGCAGCCAAGACAGGGGGGCATGGACTGAAGCTTTCTTT. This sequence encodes CASSQDRGAWTEAFF.

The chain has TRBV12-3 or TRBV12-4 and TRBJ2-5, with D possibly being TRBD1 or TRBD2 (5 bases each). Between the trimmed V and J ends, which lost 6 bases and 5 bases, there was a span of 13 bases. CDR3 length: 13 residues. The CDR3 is CASSDGAQETQYF. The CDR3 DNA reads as TGTGCCAGCAGCGACGGGGCGCAGGAGACCCAGTACTTC.

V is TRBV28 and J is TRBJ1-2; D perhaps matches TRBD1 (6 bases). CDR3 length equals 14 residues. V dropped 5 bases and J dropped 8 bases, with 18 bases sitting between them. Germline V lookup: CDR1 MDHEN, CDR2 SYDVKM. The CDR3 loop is CASSVLQGREGYTF. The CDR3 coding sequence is TGTGCCAGCAGTGTACTACAGGGTCGAGAGGGCTACACCTTC.

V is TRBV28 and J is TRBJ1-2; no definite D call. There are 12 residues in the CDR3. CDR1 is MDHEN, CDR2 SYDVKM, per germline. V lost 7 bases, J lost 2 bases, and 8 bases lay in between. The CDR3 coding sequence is TGTGCCAGCAACCTAATGAACTATGGCTACACCTTC. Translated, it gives CASNLMNYGYTF.

CDR3: CASRLTGTVSYEQYF. DNA for the CDR3: TGTGCCAGCAGATTGACCGGGACAGTCTCCTACGAGCAGTACTTC. The chain has TRBV28 and TRBJ2-7, with 7 bases fitting TRBD1. Germline lookup yields CDR1 MDHEN and CDR2 SYDVKM. V trimming: 6 bases; J trimming: 0 bases; junction bases outside the gene matches: 8. The CDR3 length is 15 residues.

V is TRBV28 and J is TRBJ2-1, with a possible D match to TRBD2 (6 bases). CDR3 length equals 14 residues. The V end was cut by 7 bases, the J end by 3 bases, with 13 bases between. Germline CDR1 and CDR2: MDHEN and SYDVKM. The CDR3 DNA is TGTGCCAGCACCCCGGGACTGCTCTACAATGAGCAGTTCTTC. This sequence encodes CASTPGLLYNEQFF.

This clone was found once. DNA for the CDR3: TGTGCCTGGAGTGTCCCTGTAATTCACTATGGCTACACCTTC. Translated: CAWSVPVIHYGYTF. The rearrangement links TRBV30 to TRBJ1-2; D gene ambiguous. Trimming took off 0 bases at V and 3 bases at J, with 11 bases between the two ends. The CDR3 runs to 14 residues. Per germline, CDR1 GTSNPN and CDR2 SVGIG (reference sequence).

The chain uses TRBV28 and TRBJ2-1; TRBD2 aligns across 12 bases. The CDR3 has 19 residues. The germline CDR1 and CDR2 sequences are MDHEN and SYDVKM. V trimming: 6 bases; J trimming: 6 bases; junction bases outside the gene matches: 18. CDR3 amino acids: CASSPWGGAGTSGFNEQFF. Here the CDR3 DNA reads TGTGCCAGCAGCCCCTGGGGGGGAGCCGGGACTAGCGGGTTCAATGAGCAGTTCTTC.

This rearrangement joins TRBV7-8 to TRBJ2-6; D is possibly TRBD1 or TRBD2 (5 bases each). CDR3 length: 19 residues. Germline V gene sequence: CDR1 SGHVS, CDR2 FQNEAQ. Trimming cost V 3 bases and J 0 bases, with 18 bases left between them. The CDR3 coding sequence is TGTGCCAGCAGCTTCCGGGACCGTGAGATATCCTCTGGGGCCAACGTCCTGACTTTC. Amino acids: CASSFRDREISSGANVLTF.

The CDR3: CATLAGGGADTQYF. The DNA of the CDR3 is TGTGCCACCCTAGCCGGCGGGGGGGCAGATACGCAGTATTTT. The chain has TRBV15 and TRBJ2-3; 9 bases map to TRBD2. CDR3 size: 14 residues. Germline V gene data show CDR1 as LNHNV and CDR2 as YYDKDF (reference sequence). Losses at the gene ends were 8 bases for V and 4 bases for J; bases not matched to a gene: 7.

CDR3 sequence reads: CASSPTSYGYTF. The CDR3 region has the DNA TGTGCCAGCAGTCCTACATCTTATGGCTACACCTTC. The chain uses TRBV6-5 and TRBJ1-2; D is uncertain. Trimming stripped 5 bases from V and 5 bases from J, with 9 bases between. The length of the CDR3 is 12 residues. CDR1 is MNHEY and CDR2 is SVGAGI in the germline V gene.

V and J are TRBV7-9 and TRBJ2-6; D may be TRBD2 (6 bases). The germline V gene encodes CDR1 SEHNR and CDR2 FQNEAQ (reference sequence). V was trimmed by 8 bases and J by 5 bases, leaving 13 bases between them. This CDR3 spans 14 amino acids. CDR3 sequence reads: CASPTGLWANVLTF. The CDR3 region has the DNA TGTGCCAGCCCTACGGGACTTTGGGCCAACGTCCTGACTTTC.

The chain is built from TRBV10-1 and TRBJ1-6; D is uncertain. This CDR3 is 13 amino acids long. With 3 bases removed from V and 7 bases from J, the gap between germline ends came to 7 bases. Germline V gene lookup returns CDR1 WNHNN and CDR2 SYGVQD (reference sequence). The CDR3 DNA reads TGCGCCAGCAGTGACTCGGGCAATTCACCCCTCCACTTT. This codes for CASSDSGNSPLHF.

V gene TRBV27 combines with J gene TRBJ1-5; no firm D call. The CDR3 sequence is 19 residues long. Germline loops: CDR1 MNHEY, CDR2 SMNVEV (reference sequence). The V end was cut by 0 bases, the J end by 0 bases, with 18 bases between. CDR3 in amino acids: CASSLSGSGYPYSNQPQHF. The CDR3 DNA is TGTGCCAGCAGTTTATCAGGGTCGGGCTATCCATATAGCAATCAGCCCCAGCATTTT.

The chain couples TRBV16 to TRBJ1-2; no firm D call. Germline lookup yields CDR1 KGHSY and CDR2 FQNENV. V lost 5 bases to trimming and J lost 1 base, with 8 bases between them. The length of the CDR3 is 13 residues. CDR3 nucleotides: TGTGCCAGCAGCTCGGATCATAACTATGGCTACACCTTC. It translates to CASSSDHNYGYTF.

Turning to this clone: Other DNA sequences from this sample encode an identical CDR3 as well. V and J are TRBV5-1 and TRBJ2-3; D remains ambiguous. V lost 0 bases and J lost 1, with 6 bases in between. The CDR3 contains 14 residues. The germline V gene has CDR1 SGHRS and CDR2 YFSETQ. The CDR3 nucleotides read TGCGCCAGCAGCTTGGTAGCAGGCACAGATACGCAGTATTTT. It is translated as CASSLVAGTDTQYF.